The 27 T cell receptor beta chains listed next were all sequenced from one sample in a study of CD8 T cells in ankylosing spondylitis (dated by TCRdb to about 2017). Paper-wide results and their limitations: A TCR beta motif made up of 7 to 9 highly homologous amino acid variants appeared to be characteristic of blood from ankylosing spondylitis patients.

The protocol used for the library was 5' RACE. This sample was sequenced with an Illumina HiSeq 2500. Clones were called with MiXCR by TCRdb after fastp trimmed the public reads at Q25, and only in-frame beta chains were retained. Rows are combined by CDR3 protein, so each entry shows the most common genes and DNA. The sample includes 390,000 or so distinct CDR3 sequences, with about a fifth observed a single time. The ten largest clones capture 15% to 20% of the sample. Antigen specificity for these receptors is unknown. The sequenced sample was blood, either unsorted or a sorted T cell fraction (not recorded which). All receptors come from a male donor with ankylosing spondylitis.

In this sample, this clonotype turned up a few times. The CDR3 nucleotides are TGTGCCAGCAGCTTGTACGGCGAGGGATTCTATGGCTACACCTTC. This encodes CASSLYGEGFYGYTF. The chain couples TRBV11-3 to TRBJ1-2; no clear D. The CDR3 is 15 amino acids. V was clipped by 3 bases and J by 4 bases, with 15 bases between them. CDR1 is SGHNT, CDR2 YENEEA, per germline.

In regard to this clonotype: Germline is not matched at one junction end, which may reflect a read error. The chain recombines TRBV11-2 with TRBJ2-7, with D perhaps matching TRBD2 (6 bases). The CDR3 loop spans 13 amino acids. The V gene's germline CDR1 is SGHAT and CDR2 FQNNGV. CDR3 sequence: CATSRAGRYEQYF. CDR3 bases: TGTGCCACCAGCCGGGCGGGAAGATACGAGCAGTACTTC.

This chain joins TRBV12-3 or TRBV12-4 and TRBJ1-1; TRBD1 matches 7 bases. The CDR3 runs 13 residues. Trimming removed 6 bases from V and 6 bases from J; junction bases left unmatched: 7. The CDR3 DNA follows: TGTGCCAGCAGGCGACAGGGAGTCTCTGAAGCTTTCTTT. Translation gives CASRRQGVSEAFF.

V gene TRBV2 combines with J gene TRBJ1-1; D gene unclear. Trimming shortened V by 7 bases and J by 1 base, and 13 bases separated the two germline ends. CDR1 SNHLY and CDR2 FYNNEI come from the germline V gene. CDR3 length: 14 amino acids. This chain's CDR3 is CASITDGRNTEAFF. The CDR3 DNA sequence: TGTGCCAGCATCACTGATGGTCGGAACACTGAAGCTTTCTTT.

In its sample, this clonotype was seen a few times. The chain combines TRBV28 with TRBJ2-5; TRBD2 agrees at 12 bases. The V gene end was trimmed by 5 bases and the J gene end by 5 bases; junction bases not matched to a gene: 6. This CDR3 is built from 15 residues. Germline values: CDR1 MDHEN, CDR2 SYDVKM. CDR3 protein: CASSPSGRDAETQYF. The CDR3, as DNA: TGTGCCAGCAGTCCTAGCGGGAGGGATGCGGAGACCCAGTACTTC.

This sequence joins TRBV29-1 and TRBJ2-1; 9 bases match TRBD2. The CDR3 runs to 14 residues. V trimming: 5 bases; J trimming: 2 bases; junction bases outside the gene matches: 4. Germline V CDR1 and CDR2: SQVTM, ANQGSEA. CDR3 nucleotides: TGCAGCGTTTCAGCGGGAGGTGCCTACAATGAGCAGTTCTTC. As protein: CSVSAGGAYNEQFF.

This chain joins TRBV6-5 and TRBJ2-7, with 13 nucleotides matching TRBD2. This CDR3 comprises 16 residues. Germline lookup yields CDR1 MNHEY and CDR2 SVGAGI. V gave up 0 bases and J gave up 9 bases; unmatched junction bases: 8. CDR3 region: CASSYSGTSGDRPQYF. Written as DNA, the CDR3 is TGTGCCAGCAGTTACTCCGGGACTAGCGGGGACCGACCGCAGTACTTC.

V usage is TRBV29-1 and J usage is TRBJ2-3, with 12 bases identical to TRBD1. CDR1 SQVTM and CDR2 ANQGSEA come from the germline V gene. This CDR3 has 18 amino acids. With 8 bases clipped from V and 0 bases from J, the junction kept 15 bases outside the gene matches. In nucleotides, the CDR3 is TGCAGCTTTAGGAGGCCGGGACAGGGGGCCTCTAGCACAGATACGCAGTATTTT. Protein sequence: CSFRRPGQGASSTDTQYF.

The chain links TRBV30 to TRBJ1-5; D perhaps matches TRBD1 (6 bases). The CDR3 has 16 residues. Trimming took 0 bases from V and 6 from J, leaving 18 bases between them. Germline V lookup: CDR1 GTSNPN, CDR2 SVGIG (reference sequence). The CDR3 DNA sequence: TGTGCCTGGAGTGTACCCATGGACAGCTGGGGTCAGCCCCAGCATTTT. Amino acids: CAWSVPMDSWGQPQHF.

The chain employs TRBV29-1 and TRBJ2-7; TRBD2 matches 9 bases. J gave up 4 bases and V 5 bases, and 9 bases lay outside the gene matches. CDR3 length equals 14 residues. Germline V lookup: CDR1 SQVTM, CDR2 ANQGSEA. In nucleotides, the CDR3 is TGCAGCGTTTCCCAGGGGCTAGCGGGATACGAGCAGTACTTC. Protein sequence: CSVSQGLAGYEQYF.

This chain connects TRBV12-3 or TRBV12-4 to TRBJ1-1, with 8 bases that match TRBD1. After removal of 6 bases from V and 5 bases from J, the junction contained 8 bases not matched to a gene. The CDR3 totals 14 residues. The CDR3 region has the DNA TGTGCCAGCAGAACAGGGGGAGAAACAACTGAAGCTTTCTTT. Its translation: CASRTGGETTEAFF.

This clonotype has ten or more counts. The V gene is TRBV4-3, the J gene TRBJ2-1; 11 positions agree with TRBD2. The CDR3 spans 20 residues. V lost 0 bases, J lost 2 bases, and 12 bases stayed unmatched. The germline CDR1 and CDR2 sequences are LGHNA and YSLEER. Written as DNA, the CDR3 is TGCGCCAGCAGCCAAGATCCCCATCGGGTAGCGGGGGGGCCCTACAATGAGCAGTTCTTC. Protein product: CASSQDPHRVAGGPYNEQFF.

There are a few counts of this clonotype. The chain has TRBV11-3 and TRBJ2-2; TRBD1 or TRBD2 may be the D gene (5 bases each). The ends were cut back, 2 bases at V and 6 bases at J, with 10 bases in the middle. This CDR3 comprises 14 residues. Germline CDR1 reads SGHNT; CDR2 reads YENEEA. The CDR3 spells CASSLIGESGELFF. The CDR3 nucleotides read TGTGCCAGCAGCTTAATAGGGGAGTCCGGGGAGCTGTTTTTT.

The chain has TRBV12-3 or TRBV12-4 and TRBJ2-7; 13 nucleotides align to TRBD2. Unmatched junction bases numbered 5, after V lost 5 bases and J lost 7 bases. This CDR3 comprises 14 residues. The CDR3 here is CASSGTSGTGEQYF. CDR3 sequence (DNA): TGTGCCAGCAGTGGGACTAGCGGGACTGGTGAGCAGTACTTC.

This sequence joins TRBV5-6 and TRBJ2-1, with TRBD1 identical over 8 bases. CDR3 size: 14 residues. Germline V gene data show CDR1 as SGHDT and CDR2 as YYEEEE. V dropped 6 bases and J dropped 9; count of bases not matched to a gene: 11. The CDR3 DNA reads TGTGCCAGCACTCTCCCAGGGGGCTTGGGTGAGCAGTTCTTC. Its protein product is CASTLPGGLGEQFF. Drawing the rest from reference TRBV5-6 and TRBJ2-1, the complete variable domain is DAGVTQSPTHLIKTRGQQVTLRCSPKSGHDTVSWYQQALGQGPQFIFQYYEEEERQRGNFPDRFSGHQFPNYSSELNVNALLLGDSALYLCASTLPGGLGEQFFGPGTRLTVL.

This clonotype was seen many times. The rearrangement links TRBV3-1 to TRBJ1-5; D gene uncertain. V dropped 2 bases and J dropped 0 bases, with 2 bases sitting between them. This CDR3 is 13 amino acids long. CDR1 and CDR2 from the germline V gene are LGHDT and YNNKEL (reference sequence). CDR3 residues: CASSQNSNQPQHF. The CDR3 DNA is TGTGCCAGCAGCCAAAATAGCAATCAGCCCCAGCATTTT.

The chain couples TRBV4-2 to TRBJ1-1, with D perhaps TRBD1 (5 bases). CDR3 size: 16 residues. Germline lookup yields CDR1 LGHNA and CDR2 YNFKEQ. The V and J ends lost 0 bases and 1 base respectively, with 12 bases between them. The CDR3 DNA sequence: TGTGCCAGCAGCCAAGAGCAGGGTTACCGGAACACTGAAGCTTTCTTT. This encodes CASSQEQGYRNTEAFF.

V gene TRBV5-1 combines with J gene TRBJ2-7, with D unresolved. CDR1 and CDR2 (germline): SGHRS, YFSETQ. This CDR3 has 14 residues. Deletions cut 3 bases from V and 4 bases from J, with 14 bases between. The CDR3 bases are TGCGCCAGCAGCTCAGACTCGAAACAGTACGAGCAGTACTTC. Its protein is CASSSDSKQYEQYF.

This rearrangement joins TRBV14 to TRBJ1-1, with TRBD1 identical over 7 bases. The junction had 10 bases not matched to a gene; V was cut back by 2 bases and J by 10 bases. Germline V gene sequence: CDR1 SGHDN, CDR2 FVKESK. This CDR3 has 14 amino acids. Written as DNA, the CDR3 is TGTGCCAGCAGCCAACATCAGGGGGACGGGCGAGCTTTCTTT. Translating it yields CASSQHQGDGRAFF.

The chain couples TRBV5-1 to TRBJ2-3, with 7 bases aligning to TRBD2. V shed 0 bases, J shed 2 bases, and the junction held 6 bases outside the gene matches. In germline, CDR1 is SGHRS, CDR2 YFSETQ. The CDR3 has 16 amino acids. The CDR3 DNA sequence: TGCGCCAGCAGCTTGGAGCCTAGCGGAGTCACAGATACGCAGTATTTT. Protein sequence: CASSLEPSGVTDTQYF.

The CDR3 coding sequence is TGCGCCAGCAGCTTGGGCCCGACCCTCTACGAGCAGTACTTC. Translation gives CASSLGPTLYEQYF. This chain joins TRBV5-1 and TRBJ2-7, with unresolved D. Trimming pared 0 bases from V and 3 bases from J, leaving 10 bases between. In germline, CDR1 is SGHRS, CDR2 YFSETQ. The CDR3 runs 14 residues.

The CDR3 DNA follows: TGTGCCAGCAGCCGAGACAGTTCCGATCAGCCCCAGCATTTT. Its protein product is CASSRDSSDQPQHF. J is TRBJ1-5 and V is TRBV12-3 or TRBV12-4; D perhaps matches TRBD1 (5 bases). The CDR3 runs 14 residues. Between the trimmed V and J ends, which lost 6 bases and 5 bases, there was a span of 14 bases.

The chain is built from TRBV18 and TRBJ2-1, with 15 bases fitting TRBD2. V shed 2 bases, J shed 8 bases, and the junction held 13 bases outside the gene matches. Germline CDR1 and CDR2: KGHSH and LQKENI. This CDR3 is built from 19 residues. CDR3 nucleotide sequence: TGTGCCAGCTCACCAATGCTGCCGGGACTAGCGGGAGGAACGGATGAGCAGTTCTTC. Residues: CASSPMLPGLAGGTDEQFF.

This clonotype was observed a handful of times. The V call is TRBV15, the J call TRBJ2-7, with D maybe TRBD2 (7 bases). The CDR3 is 16 amino acids. The germline CDR1 and CDR2 sequences are LNHNV and YYDKDF (reference sequence). The V gene lost 1 base and the J gene lost 3 bases, with 16 bases spanning the gap. This CDR3 reads CATSRGGSRGGYEQYF. The CDR3 DNA is TGTGCCACCAGCAGAGGCGGGAGTAGAGGGGGCTACGAGCAGTACTTC.

This clonotype was observed a handful of times. The gene calls are TRBV20-1 and TRBJ2-7, with a tentative D call TRBD2 (6 bases). V was pared by 0 bases and J by 4 bases, with 19 bases between. Germline V lookup: CDR1 DFQATT, CDR2 SNEGSKA (reference sequence). The CDR3 has 16 residues. As DNA, the CDR3 is TGCAGTGCTAGAGACCCAAGACCGACTAGTATTTACGAGCAGTACTTC. Translated, it gives CSARDPRPTSIYEQYF.

This chain joins TRBV29-1 and TRBJ2-6; D gene uncertain. The V end lost 7 bases, the J end lost 0 bases, and 10 bases lay between the germline ends. This CDR3 contains 14 residues. Germline CDR1 and CDR2: SQVTM and ANQGSEA. This CDR3 reads CSAADPSGANVLTF. In nucleotides, the CDR3 is TGCAGCGCCGCGGACCCCTCTGGGGCCAACGTCCTGACTTTC.

The chain combines TRBV7-6 with TRBJ2-6; 7 bases line up with TRBD2. The CDR3 length is 19 residues. Trimming took 1 base from V and 0 from J; bases not matched to a gene: 9. The germline V gene encodes CDR1 SGHVS and CDR2 FNYEAQ. The CDR3 nucleotides are TGTGCCAGCAGCTTAGGGGAGGGTAGAGTGAGCTCTGGGGCCAACGTCCTGACTTTC. Its protein product is CASSLGEGRVSSGANVLTF.